This T cell receptor beta chain was identified during a study of yellow fever vaccine responses in identical twins. With regard to this clonotype: Antigen unknown.

CDR1 and CDR2 (germline): MGHRA, YSYEKL. Trimming left V 2 bases short and J 6 bases short, with 8 bases between. This CDR3 is built from 13 residues. TCRdb itself ran the RT-PCR reads through MiXCR, one entry per CDR3 protein. The sample lists about 11,000 distinct CDR3 sequences; over 60% were seen once. The study's findings and limits: The authors reported partly convergent, partly personalized vaccine responses in identical twins.

The sample consisted of T cells from blood (PBMCs), unsorted or a sorted subset (not recorded which), taken before or after yellow fever vaccination (not recorded which). This rearrangement joins TRBV4-1 to TRBJ2-1; tentative D call: TRBD2 (5 bases). This clonotype was sampled from a woman under 30 who received the yellow fever vaccine. CDR3: CASSQRSGNEQFF. As DNA, the CDR3 is TGCGCCAGCAGCCAAAGAAGCGGCAATGAGCAGTTCTTC.